Included here is one T cell receptor beta chain sequence, with context. Antigen specificity is unknown. With a much larger clone just one base away, this may be a read error. These data originate in a study of shared clonotypes between healthy human individuals. Whole-study context: With ages of 18 to 49, the donors were a couple of women and a few men. For every donor, three CD4 naive, three CD4 memory, two CD8 naive and one CD8 memory plates were used.

Broader study findings: Clonotypes that were shared across a handful of donors made up around 5.5% of naive CD4 clonotypes.

The CDR3 sequence is 13 residues long. The V gene lost 4 bases and the J gene lost 1 base, with 5 bases spanning the gap. Germline values: CDR1 MNHNS, CDR2 SASEGT. The authors split each subset's genomic DNA evenly across several immunoSEQ plates. Here immunoSEQ multiplex PCR was the method, and the copy in TCRdb shows in-frame clones only, minus some. Altogether approximately 940,000 clones are present, over 75% being singletons, with the ten largest covering about 1.5%. The sequence derives from a man aged 18-30 years in good health. This rearrangement joins TRBV6-1 to TRBJ1-5; D is possibly TRBD1 (5 bases). Sequenced sample: memory CD4+ T cells sorted from blood. As for subset: CD45RA-negative fraction. CDR3 residues: CASSGGSNQPQHF. CDR3 coding DNA: TGTGCCAGCAGTGGGGGGAGCAATCAGCCCCAGCATTTT.